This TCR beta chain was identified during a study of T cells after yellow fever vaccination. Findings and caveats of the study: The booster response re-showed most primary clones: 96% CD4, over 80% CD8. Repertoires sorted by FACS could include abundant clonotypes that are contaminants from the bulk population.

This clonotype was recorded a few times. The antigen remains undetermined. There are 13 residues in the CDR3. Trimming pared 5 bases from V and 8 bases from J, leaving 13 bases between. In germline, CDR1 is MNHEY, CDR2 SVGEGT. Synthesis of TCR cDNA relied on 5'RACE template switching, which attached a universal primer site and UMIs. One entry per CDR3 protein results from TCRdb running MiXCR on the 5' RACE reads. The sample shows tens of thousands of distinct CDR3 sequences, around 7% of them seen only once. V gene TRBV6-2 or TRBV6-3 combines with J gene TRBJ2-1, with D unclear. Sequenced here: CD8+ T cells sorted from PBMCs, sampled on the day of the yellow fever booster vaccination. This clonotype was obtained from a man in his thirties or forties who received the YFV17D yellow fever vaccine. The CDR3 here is CASSPADGDEQFF. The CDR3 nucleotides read TGTGCCAGCAGTCCCGCGGATGGCGATGAGCAGTTCTTC.